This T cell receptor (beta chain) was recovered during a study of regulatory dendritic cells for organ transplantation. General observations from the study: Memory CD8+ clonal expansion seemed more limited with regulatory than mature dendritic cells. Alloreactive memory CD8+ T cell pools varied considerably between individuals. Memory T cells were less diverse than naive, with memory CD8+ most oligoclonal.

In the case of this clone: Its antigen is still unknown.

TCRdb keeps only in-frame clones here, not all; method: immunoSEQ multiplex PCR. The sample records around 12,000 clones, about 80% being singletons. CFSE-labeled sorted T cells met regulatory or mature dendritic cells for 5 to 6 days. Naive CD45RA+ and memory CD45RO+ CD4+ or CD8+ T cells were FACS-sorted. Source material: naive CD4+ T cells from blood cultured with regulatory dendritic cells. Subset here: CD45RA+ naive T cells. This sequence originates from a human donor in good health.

The CDR3 loop reads CASSSLAGGSDEQYF. CDR3 nucleotide sequence: TGCGCCAGCAGCTCCCTAGCGGGGGGTAGCGACGAGCAGTACTTC. V usage is TRBV5-1 and J usage is TRBJ2-7; 11 nucleotides match TRBD2. This CDR3 contains 15 residues. The junction had 7 bases not matched to a gene; V was cut back by 3 bases and J by 5 bases. Per the germline V gene, CDR1 is SGHRS and CDR2 is YFSETQ.